The 13 T cell receptor beta chains in this list originate from one sample, sequenced in a study of early T cells in non-severe SARS-CoV-2 infection. TCRdb itself ran the 5' RACE reads through MiXCR, one entry per CDR3 protein. The sample includes about 83,000 distinct CDR3 sequences, more than 9% seen only once; the top ten take 8%. The sequencing here drew on whole blood, taken at baseline. These receptors came from an adult who was a healthcare worker with PCR-confirmed SARS-CoV-2 infection or an uninfected control (not recorded which).

Only a few counts were recorded for this clonotype. The chain uses TRBV2 and TRBJ2-2; D gene uncertain. Germline lookup yields CDR1 SNHLY and CDR2 FYNNEI. The CDR3 spans 14 residues. Trimming pared 7 bases from V and 7 bases from J, leaving 16 bases between. The CDR3 DNA reads as TGTGCCAGCACTCTGAGACTCCAGAACGGGGAGCTGTTTTTT. Translation: CASTLRLQNGELFF.

This clonotype was counted at least ten times. This chain connects TRBV30 to TRBJ2-2, with D maybe TRBD2 (5 bases). CDR1 and CDR2 from the germline V gene are GTSNPN and SVGIG (reference sequence). Trimming removed 2 bases from V and 1 base from J, with 8 bases in between. The CDR3 extends over 14 amino acids. The CDR3 DNA sequence: TGTGCCTGGAGTCGGGGATTGAACACCGGGGAGCTGTTTTTT. It encodes CAWSRGLNTGELFF.

In this sample, this clonotype turned up a few times. This sequence joins TRBV15 and TRBJ2-2, with D unclear. The CDR3 extends over 13 amino acids. In germline, CDR1 is LNHNV, CDR2 YYDKDF (reference sequence). V lost 2 bases and J 4 bases, leaving 5 bases between the germline ends. The CDR3 nucleotides are TGTGCCACCAGCAGATCCCCCACCGGGGAGCTGTTTTTT. Its protein is CATSRSPTGELFF.

This clonotype occurred a few times. The rearrangement uses TRBV6-4 and TRBJ2-1; a possible D gene is TRBD1 (5 bases). Trimming took off 0 bases at V and 5 bases at J, with 5 bases between the two ends. Germline loops: CDR1 MRHNA, CDR2 SNTAGT. The CDR3 runs 13 residues. The CDR3 nucleotides are TGTGCCAGCAGTGACTCGGACAACAATGAGCAGTTCTTC. Encoded protein: CASSDSDNNEQFF.

The chain recombines TRBV7-3 with TRBJ1-1, with D tentatively TRBD1 (5 bases). V dropped 2 bases and J dropped 2 bases, with 9 bases sitting between them. Germline CDR1 and CDR2: SGHTA and FQGTGA. The CDR3 is 14 residues long. CDR3 region: CASSLSQGNTEAFF. For the CDR3, the DNA is TGTGCCAGCAGCTTATCCCAGGGCAACACTGAAGCTTTCTTT.

The V gene is TRBV28, the J gene TRBJ1-1, with D possibly being TRBD1 (5 bases). V lost 5 bases and J lost 1, with 17 bases in between. CDR3 length equals 16 residues. CDR1 and CDR2 from the germline V gene are MDHEN and SYDVKM. CDR3 nucleotide sequence: TGTGCCAGCAGTACCCCGGCCGGGACGGGGAACACTGAAGCTTTCTTT. Translation: CASSTPAGTGNTEAFF.

This clonotype came up many times. The chain recombines TRBV6-4 with TRBJ2-1; tentative D call: TRBD2 (5 bases). Germline V lookup: CDR1 MRHNA, CDR2 SNTAGT. This CDR3 has 15 residues. V was shortened by 3 bases and J by 8 bases, with 17 bases between the two germline ends. CDR3 protein: CASSDGVVGADEQFF. As DNA, the CDR3 is TGTGCCAGCAGTGATGGGGTGGTGGGAGCGGATGAGCAGTTCTTC.

This clonotype was observed a handful of times. The rearrangement links TRBV27 to TRBJ2-5, with D possibly being TRBD2 (5 bases). The V and J ends lost 8 bases and 1 base respectively, with 8 bases between them. CDR3 size: 12 residues. CDR1 and CDR2 from the germline V gene are MNHEY and SMNVEV (reference sequence). CDR3 bases: TGTGCCAGCGGACTCGGCCAAGAGACCCAGTACTTC. This translates into CASGLGQETQYF.

This clonotype showed up just a few times. The gene calls are TRBV4-1 and TRBJ1-6; possibly TRBD1 for D (5 bases). The V gene lost 1 base and the J gene lost 11 bases, with 15 bases spanning the gap. The length of the CDR3 is 15 residues. Germline V gene data show CDR1 as MGHRA and CDR2 as YSYEKL. The CDR3 reads CASSQGDSVGPPLHF. Written as DNA, the CDR3 is TGCGCCAGCAGCCAAGGGGACTCGGTTGGGCCACCCCTCCACTTT.

The chain joins TRBV6-1 to TRBJ2-7; 9 bases map to TRBD1. Trimming at V came to 1 base and at J to 3 bases, leaving 1 base not matched to a gene. The CDR3 spans 14 residues. CDR1 is MNHNS and CDR2 is SASEGT in the germline V gene. CDR3 coding DNA: TGTGCCAGCAGTGAAGTGGGACAGGGCTACGAGCAGTACTTC. Translating it yields CASSEVGQGYEQYF.

The chain is built from TRBV25-1 and TRBJ2-7; TRBD1 matches at 9 bases. CDR3 length: 15 amino acids. Unmatched junction bases numbered 4, after V lost 2 bases and J lost 2 bases. Germline V gene lookup returns CDR1 MGHDK and CDR2 SYGVNS. CDR3 DNA sequence: TGTGCCAGCAGTGAAGGAAGACAGGGGGCCTACGAGCAGTACTTC. It is translated as CASSEGRQGAYEQYF.

The chain combines TRBV2 with TRBJ2-7; D gene ambiguous. Germline lookup yields CDR1 SNHLY and CDR2 FYNNEI. V was trimmed by 1 base and J by 5 bases, leaving 15 bases between them. The CDR3 contains 15 residues. The CDR3 here is CASSEVSLKLDEQYF. CDR3 DNA sequence: TGTGCCAGCAGTGAAGTATCCCTCAAATTAGACGAGCAGTACTTC.

There are many counts of this clonotype. The V gene is TRBV2, the J gene TRBJ2-1, with D possibly being TRBD1 (6 bases). V was cut by 5 bases and J by 7 bases, with 15 bases left in between. CDR1 and CDR2 from the germline V gene are SNHLY and FYNNEI. The CDR3 spans 14 residues. The CDR3 region has the DNA TGTGCCAGCAGTAGGACAGAAGGATGGAATGAGCAGTTCTTC. Residues: CASSRTEGWNEQFF.